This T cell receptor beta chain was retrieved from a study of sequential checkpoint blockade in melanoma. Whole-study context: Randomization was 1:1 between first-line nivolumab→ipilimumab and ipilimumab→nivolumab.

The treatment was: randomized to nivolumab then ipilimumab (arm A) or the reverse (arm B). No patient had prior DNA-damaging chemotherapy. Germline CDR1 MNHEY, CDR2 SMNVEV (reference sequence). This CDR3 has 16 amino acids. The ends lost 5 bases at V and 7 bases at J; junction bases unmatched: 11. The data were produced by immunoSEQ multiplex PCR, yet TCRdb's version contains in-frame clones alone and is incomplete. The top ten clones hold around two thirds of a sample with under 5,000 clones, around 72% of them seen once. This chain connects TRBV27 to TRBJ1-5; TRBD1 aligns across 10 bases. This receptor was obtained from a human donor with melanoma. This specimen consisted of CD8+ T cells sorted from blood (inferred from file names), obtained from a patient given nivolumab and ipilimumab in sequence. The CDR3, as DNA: TGTGCCAGCAGTCCAGCGACAGGGGGCGCGTGGCAGCCCCAGCATTTT. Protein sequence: CASSPATGGAWQPQHF.